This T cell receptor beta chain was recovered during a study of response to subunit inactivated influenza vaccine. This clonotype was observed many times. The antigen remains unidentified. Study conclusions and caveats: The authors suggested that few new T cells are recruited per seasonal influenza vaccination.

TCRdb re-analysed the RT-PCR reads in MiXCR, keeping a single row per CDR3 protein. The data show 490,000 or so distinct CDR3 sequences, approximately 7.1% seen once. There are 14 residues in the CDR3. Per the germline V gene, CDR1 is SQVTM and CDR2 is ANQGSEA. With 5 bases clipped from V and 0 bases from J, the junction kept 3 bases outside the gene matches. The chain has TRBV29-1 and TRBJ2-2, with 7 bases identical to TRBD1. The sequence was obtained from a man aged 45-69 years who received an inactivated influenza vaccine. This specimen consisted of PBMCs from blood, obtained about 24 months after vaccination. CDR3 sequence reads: CSVYRGANTGELFF. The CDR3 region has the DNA TGCAGCGTTTACAGGGGTGCGAACACCGGGGAGCTGTTTTTT.